This record looks at one T cell receptor beta chain sequence and its context. The data are from a study of technical replicates of blood from several donors. Only in-frame clones appear in the TCRdb table, and some are missing; sequencing was by immunoSEQ multiplex PCR. In the table there are over 50,000 clones, around 87% of which are singletons. Trimming removed 6 bases from V and 1 base from J, with 9 bases in between. CDR1 is MNHEY, CDR2 SMNVEV, per germline (reference sequence). The CDR3 is 13 amino acids. The chain has TRBV27 and TRBJ1-2; unclear D gene. The sequencing sample was made of PBMCs. This sequence was found in a human donor in good health. Some clones in this sample may be carry-over from other donors' samples. CDR3 in amino acids: CASSLGYNYGYTF. In DNA, the CDR3 is TGTGCCAGCAGCCTGGGCTATAACTATGGCTACACCTTC.